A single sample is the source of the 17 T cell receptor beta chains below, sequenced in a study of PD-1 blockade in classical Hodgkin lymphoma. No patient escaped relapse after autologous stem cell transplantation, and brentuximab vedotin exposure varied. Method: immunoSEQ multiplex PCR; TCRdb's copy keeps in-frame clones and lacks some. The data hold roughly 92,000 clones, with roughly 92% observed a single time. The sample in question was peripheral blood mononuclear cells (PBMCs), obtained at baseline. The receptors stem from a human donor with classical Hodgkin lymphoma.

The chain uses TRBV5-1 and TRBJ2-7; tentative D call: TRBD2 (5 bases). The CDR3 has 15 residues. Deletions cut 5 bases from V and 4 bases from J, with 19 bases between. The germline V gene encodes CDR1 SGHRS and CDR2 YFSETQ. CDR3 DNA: TGCGCCAGCAGGCCTAGAGCGGAGTCCCCTTACGAGCAGTACTTC. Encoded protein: CASRPRAESPYEQYF.

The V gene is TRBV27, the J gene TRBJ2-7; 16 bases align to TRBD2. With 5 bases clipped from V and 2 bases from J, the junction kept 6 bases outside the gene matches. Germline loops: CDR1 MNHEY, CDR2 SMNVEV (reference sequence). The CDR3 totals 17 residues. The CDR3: CASSQGLAGGRTYEQYF. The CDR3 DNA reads TGTGCCAGCAGTCAGGGACTAGCGGGAGGGAGGACCTACGAGCAGTACTTC.

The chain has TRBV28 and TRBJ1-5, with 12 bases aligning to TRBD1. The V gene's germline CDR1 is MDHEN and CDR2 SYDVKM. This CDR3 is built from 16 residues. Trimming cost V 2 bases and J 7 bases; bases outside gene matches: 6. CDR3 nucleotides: TGTGCCAGCAGTTTAGGGACAGGGGGCAGGAACCAGCCCCAGCATTTT. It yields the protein CASSLGTGGRNQPQHF.

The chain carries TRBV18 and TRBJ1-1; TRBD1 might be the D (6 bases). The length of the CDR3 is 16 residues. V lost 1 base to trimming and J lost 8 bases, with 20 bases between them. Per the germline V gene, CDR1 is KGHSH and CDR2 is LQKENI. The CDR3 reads CASSPQGQKSLREAFF. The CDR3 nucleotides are TGTGCCAGCTCACCACAAGGACAGAAGTCGCTAAGGGAAGCTTTCTTT. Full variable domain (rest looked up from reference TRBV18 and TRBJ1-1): NAGVMQNPRHLVRRRGQEARLRCSPMKGHSHVYWYRQLPEEGLKFMVYLQKENIIDESGMPKERFSAEFPKEGPSILRIQQVVRGDSAAYFCASSPQGQKSLREAFFGQGTRLTVV.

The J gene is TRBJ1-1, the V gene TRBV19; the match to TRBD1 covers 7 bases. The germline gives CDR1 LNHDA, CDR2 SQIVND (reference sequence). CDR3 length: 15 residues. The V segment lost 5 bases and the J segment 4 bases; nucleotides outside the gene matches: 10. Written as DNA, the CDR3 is TGTGCCAGTAGTCTAAACAGGGGAGTTTTCACTGAAGCTTTCTTT. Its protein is CASSLNRGVFTEAFF.

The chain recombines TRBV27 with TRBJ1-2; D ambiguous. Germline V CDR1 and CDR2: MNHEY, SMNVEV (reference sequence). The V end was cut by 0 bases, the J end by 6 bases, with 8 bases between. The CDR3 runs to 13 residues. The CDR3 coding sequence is TGTGCCAGCAGTTTATCGATTTTAGATGGCTACACCTTC. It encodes CASSLSILDGYTF.

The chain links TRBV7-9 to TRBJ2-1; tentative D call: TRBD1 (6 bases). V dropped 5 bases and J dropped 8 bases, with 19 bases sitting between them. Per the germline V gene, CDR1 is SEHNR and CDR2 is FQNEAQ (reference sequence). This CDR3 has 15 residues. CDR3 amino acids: CASSHRPSGVDEQFF. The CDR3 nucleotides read TGTGCCAGCAGCCACAGGCCGTCAGGGGTGGATGAGCAGTTCTTC.

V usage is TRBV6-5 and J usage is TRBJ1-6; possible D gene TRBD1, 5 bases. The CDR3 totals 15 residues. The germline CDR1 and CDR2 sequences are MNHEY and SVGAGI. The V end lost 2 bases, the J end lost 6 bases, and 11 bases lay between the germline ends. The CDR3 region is CASSYEGRINSPLHF. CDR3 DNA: TGTGCCAGCAGTTACGAGGGACGGATTAATTCACCCCTCCACTTT.

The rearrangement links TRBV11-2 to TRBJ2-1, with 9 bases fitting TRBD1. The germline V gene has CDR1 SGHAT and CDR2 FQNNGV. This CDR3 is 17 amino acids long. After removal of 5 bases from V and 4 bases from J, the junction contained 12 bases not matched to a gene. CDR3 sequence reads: CASSRTGGGLNYNEQFF. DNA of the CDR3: TGTGCCAGCAGCCGTACAGGGGGCGGTCTGAATTACAATGAGCAGTTCTTC.

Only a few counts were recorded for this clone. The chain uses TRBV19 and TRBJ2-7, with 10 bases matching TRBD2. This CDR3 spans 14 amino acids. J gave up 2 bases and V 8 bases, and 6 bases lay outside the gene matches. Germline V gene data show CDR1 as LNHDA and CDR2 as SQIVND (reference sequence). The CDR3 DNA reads TGTGCCAGTGCAATAGCGGGAGGAGCCTACGAGCAGTACTTC. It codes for CASAIAGGAYEQYF.

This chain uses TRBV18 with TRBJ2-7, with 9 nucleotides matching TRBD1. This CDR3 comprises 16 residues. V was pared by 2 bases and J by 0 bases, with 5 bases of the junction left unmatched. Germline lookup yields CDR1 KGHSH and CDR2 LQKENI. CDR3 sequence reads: CASSPLTGGASYEQYF. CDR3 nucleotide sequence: TGTGCCAGCTCACCATTGACAGGGGGAGCCTCCTACGAGCAGTACTTC.

CDR3 in amino acids: CASSPWTGAGNTIYF. The CDR3 nucleotides read TGTGCCAGCAGTCCTTGGACAGGGGCTGGAAACACCATATATTTT. J is TRBJ1-3 and V is TRBV27, with 9 bases that match TRBD1. This CDR3 is 15 amino acids long. Losses at the gene ends were 5 bases for V and 2 bases for J; bases not matched to a gene: 4. Germline V CDR1 and CDR2: MNHEY, SMNVEV (reference sequence).

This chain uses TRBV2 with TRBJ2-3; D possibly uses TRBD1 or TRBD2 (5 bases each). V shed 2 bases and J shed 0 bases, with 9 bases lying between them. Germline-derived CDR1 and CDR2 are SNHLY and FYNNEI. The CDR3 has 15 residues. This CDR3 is CASSEMRGSTDTQYF. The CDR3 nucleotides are TGTGCCAGCAGTGAAATGAGGGGAAGCACAGATACGCAGTATTTT.

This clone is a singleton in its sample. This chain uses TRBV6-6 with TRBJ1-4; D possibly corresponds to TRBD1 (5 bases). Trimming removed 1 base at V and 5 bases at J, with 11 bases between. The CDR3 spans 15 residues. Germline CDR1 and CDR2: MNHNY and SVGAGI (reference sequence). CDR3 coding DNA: TGTGCCAGCAGTTACTTGGGACGGGCGAATGAAAAACTGTTTTTT. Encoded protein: CASSYLGRANEKLFF.

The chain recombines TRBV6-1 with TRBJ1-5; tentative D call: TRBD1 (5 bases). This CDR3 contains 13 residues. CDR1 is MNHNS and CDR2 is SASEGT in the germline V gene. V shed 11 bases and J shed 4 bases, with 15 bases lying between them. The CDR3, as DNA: TGTGCCCATTCGAGGGGCGGGAATCAGCCCCAGCATTTT. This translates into CAHSRGGNQPQHF.

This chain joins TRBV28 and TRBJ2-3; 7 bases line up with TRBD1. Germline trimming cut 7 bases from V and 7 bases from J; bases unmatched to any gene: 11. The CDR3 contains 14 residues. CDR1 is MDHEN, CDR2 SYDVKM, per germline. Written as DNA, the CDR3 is TGTGCCAGCACCTCGGGACAGCCTTCGTATACGCAGTATTTT. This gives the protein CASTSGQPSYTQYF.

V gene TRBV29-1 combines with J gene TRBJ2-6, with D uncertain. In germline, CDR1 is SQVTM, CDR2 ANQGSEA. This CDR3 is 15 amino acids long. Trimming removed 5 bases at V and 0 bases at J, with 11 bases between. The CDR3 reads CSVRPVGSGANVLTF. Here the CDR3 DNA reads TGCAGCGTTCGTCCAGTGGGCTCTGGGGCCAACGTCCTGACTTTC.